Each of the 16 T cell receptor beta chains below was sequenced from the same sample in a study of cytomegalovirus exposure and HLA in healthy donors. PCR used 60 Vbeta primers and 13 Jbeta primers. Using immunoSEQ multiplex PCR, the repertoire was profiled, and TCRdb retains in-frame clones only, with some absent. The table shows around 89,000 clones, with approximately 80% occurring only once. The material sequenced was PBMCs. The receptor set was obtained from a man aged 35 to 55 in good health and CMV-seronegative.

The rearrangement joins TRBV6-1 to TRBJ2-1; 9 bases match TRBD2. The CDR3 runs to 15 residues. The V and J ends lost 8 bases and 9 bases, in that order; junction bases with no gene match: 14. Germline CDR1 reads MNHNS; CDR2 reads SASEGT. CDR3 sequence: CASSRRDSGGAEQFF. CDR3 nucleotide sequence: TGTGCCAGCTCCCGAAGGGATAGCGGGGGTGCTGAGCAGTTCTTC.

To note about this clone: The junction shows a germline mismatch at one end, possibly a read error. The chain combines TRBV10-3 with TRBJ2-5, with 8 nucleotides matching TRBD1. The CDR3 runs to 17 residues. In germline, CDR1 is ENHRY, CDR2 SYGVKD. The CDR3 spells CAISEFSGTGFSETQYF. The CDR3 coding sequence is TGTGCCATCAGCGAGTTCTCCGGGACAGGCTTCTCGGAGACCCAGTACTTC.

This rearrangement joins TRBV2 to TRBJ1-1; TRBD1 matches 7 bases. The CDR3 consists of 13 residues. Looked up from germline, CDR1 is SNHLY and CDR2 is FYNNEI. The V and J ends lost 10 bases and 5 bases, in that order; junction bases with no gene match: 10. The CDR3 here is CAKKQGQGTEAFF. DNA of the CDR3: TGTGCCAAAAAACAGGGGCAGGGGACTGAAGCTTTCTTT.

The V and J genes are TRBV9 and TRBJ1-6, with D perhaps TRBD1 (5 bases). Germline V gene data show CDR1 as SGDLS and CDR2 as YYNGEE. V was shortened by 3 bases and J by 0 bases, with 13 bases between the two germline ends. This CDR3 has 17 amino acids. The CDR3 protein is CASSGGTESSYNSPLHF. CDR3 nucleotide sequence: TGTGCCAGCAGCGGCGGGACCGAGTCCTCCTATAATTCACCCCTCCACTTT.

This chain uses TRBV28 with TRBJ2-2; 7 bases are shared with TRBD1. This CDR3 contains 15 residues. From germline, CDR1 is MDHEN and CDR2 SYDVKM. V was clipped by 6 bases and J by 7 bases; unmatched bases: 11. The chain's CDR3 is CASSSTTGTVGELFF. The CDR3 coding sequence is TGTGCCAGCAGCTCGACGACAGGGACGGTCGGGGAGCTGTTTTTT.

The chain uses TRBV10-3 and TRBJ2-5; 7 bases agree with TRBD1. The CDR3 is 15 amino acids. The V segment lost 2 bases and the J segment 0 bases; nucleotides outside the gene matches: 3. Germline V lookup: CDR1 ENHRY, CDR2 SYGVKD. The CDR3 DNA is TGTGCCATCAGTGAGCCCGGGACAGACCAAGAGACCCAGTACTTC. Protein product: CAISEPGTDQETQYF.

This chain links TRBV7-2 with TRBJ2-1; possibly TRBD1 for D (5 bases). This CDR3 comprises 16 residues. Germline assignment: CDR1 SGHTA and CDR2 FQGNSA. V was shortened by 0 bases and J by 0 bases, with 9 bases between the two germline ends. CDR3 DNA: TGTGCCAGCAGCTTAGCCGACAGACGCTCCTACAATGAGCAGTTCTTC. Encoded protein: CASSLADRRSYNEQFF. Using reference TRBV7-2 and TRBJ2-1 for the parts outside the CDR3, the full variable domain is GAGVSQSPSNKVTEKGKDVELRCDPISGHTALYWYRQSLGQGLEFLIYFQGNSAPDKSGLPSDRFSAERTGGSVSTLTIQRTQQEDSAVYLCASSLADRRSYNEQFFGPGTRLTVL.

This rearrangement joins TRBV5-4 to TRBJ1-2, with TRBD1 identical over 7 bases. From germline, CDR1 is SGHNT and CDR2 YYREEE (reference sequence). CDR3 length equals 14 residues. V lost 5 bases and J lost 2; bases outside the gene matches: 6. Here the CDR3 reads CASSPEGANYGYTF. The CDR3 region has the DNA TGTGCCAGCAGTCCGGAGGGGGCAAACTATGGCTACACCTTC.

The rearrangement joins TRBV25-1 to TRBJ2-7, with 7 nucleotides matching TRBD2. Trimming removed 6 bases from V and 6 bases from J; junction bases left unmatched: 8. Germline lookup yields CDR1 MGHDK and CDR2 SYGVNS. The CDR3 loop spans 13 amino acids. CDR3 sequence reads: CASSERTRLEQYF. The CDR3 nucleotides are TGTGCCAGCAGCGAGAGGACTAGACTCGAGCAGTACTTC.

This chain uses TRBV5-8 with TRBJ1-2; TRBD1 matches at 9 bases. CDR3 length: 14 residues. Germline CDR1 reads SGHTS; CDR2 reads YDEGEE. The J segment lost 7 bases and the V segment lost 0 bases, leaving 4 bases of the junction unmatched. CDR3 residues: CASSLAGQGIGYTF. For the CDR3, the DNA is TGTGCCAGCAGCTTGGCTGGACAGGGGATTGGCTACACCTTC.

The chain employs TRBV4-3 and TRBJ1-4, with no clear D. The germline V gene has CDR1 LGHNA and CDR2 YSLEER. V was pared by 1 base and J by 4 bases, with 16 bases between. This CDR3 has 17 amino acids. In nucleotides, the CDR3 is TGCGCCAGCAGCCAAGGCGTGACCCTGGCGGGTAATGAAAAACTGTTTTTT. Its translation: CASSQGVTLAGNEKLFF.

CDR3 sequence reads: CASSGTGEGEQYF. The CDR3 DNA reads TGTGCCAGCAGTGGGACAGGGGAAGGCGAGCAGTACTTC. The chain employs TRBV27 and TRBJ2-7; 10 bases agree with TRBD1. J was trimmed by 6 bases and V by 5 bases; bases with no gene match: 4. The CDR3 is 13 amino acids. Germline assignment: CDR1 MNHEY and CDR2 SMNVEV (reference sequence).

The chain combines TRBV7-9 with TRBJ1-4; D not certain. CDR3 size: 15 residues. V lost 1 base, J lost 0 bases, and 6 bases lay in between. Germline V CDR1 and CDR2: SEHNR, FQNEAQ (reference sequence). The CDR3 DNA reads TGTGCCAGCAGCTTAGACCAGACAACTAATGAAAAACTGTTTTTT. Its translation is CASSLDQTTNEKLFF.

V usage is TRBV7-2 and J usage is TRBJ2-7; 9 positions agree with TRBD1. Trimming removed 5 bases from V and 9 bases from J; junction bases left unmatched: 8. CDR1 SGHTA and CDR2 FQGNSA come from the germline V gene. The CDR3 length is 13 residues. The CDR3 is CASSPGGTGLQYF. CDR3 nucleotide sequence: TGTGCCAGCAGCCCTGGCGGGACAGGGCTGCAGTACTTC.

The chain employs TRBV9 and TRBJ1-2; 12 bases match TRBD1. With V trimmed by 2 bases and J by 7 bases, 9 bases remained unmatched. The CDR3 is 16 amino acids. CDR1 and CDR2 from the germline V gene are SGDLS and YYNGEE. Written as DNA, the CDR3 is TGTGCCAGCAGCGTTGTTTGGGGACAGGGGGCTTCTGGCTACACCTTC. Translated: CASSVVWGQGASGYTF.

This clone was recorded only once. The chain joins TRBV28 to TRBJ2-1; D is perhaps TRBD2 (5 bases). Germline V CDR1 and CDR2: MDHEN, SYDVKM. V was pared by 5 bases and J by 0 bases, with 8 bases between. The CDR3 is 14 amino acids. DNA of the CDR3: TGTGCCAGCAGTAGGACTGGCTCCTACAATGAGCAGTTCTTC. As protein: CASSRTGSYNEQFF.